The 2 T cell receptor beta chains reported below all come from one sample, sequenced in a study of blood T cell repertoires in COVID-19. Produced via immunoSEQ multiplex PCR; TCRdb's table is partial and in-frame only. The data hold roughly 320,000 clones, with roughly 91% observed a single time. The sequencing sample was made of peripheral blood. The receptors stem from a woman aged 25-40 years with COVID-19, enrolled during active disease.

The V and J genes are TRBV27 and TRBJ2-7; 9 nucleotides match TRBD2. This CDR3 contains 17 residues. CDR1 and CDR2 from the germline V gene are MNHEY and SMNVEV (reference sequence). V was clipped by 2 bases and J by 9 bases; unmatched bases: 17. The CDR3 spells CASSLGYMSSGAERQYF. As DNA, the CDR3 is TGTGCCAGCAGTTTAGGGTATATGTCTAGCGGGGCTGAGAGGCAGTACTTC.

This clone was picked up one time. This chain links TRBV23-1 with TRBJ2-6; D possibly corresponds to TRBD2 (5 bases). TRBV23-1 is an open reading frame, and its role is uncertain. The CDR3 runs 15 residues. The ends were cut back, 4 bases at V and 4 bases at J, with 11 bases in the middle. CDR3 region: CASSLWSGGANVLTF. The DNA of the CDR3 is TGCGCCAGCAGTCTCTGGTCGGGAGGGGCCAACGTCCTGACTTTC.